The 18 T cell receptor beta chains below all came from one sample that was sequenced in a study of T-cell memory formation after mild COVID-19. Each CDR3 protein gets one entry after TCRdb re-called the 5' RACE reads with MiXCR. The sample holds about 350,000 distinct CDR3 sequences, about 13% seen once. Sample: PBMCs or a T cell subset sorted from them (not recorded which). The source of these receptors is a man younger than 35 who had mild COVID-19 (a few samples of this study predate the infection). Cell type and time point are not known.

This rearrangement joins TRBV6-5 to TRBJ2-1; maybe TRBD1 (5 bases). The CDR3 length is 19 residues. Germline CDR1 reads MNHEY; CDR2 reads SVGAGI. Trimming left V 7 bases short and J 0 bases short, with 25 bases between. As DNA, the CDR3 is TGTGCCAGCAATCATAATGTAAGGGGCCCCGAGGCCTCCTACAATGAGCAGTTCTTC. It yields the protein CASNHNVRGPEASYNEQFF.

V is TRBV20-1 and J is TRBJ1-6, with D maybe TRBD1 (5 bases). In germline, CDR1 is DFQATT, CDR2 SNEGSKA (reference sequence). The CDR3 is 16 amino acids. Trimming cost V 1 base and J 6 bases, with 16 bases left between them. CDR3 nucleotide sequence: TGCAGTGCTAGAGCTAGTGCTTGGGGCATTAATTCACCCCTCCACTTT. Amino acid sequence: CSARASAWGINSPLHF.

This clonotype was observed many times. The chain couples TRBV5-6 to TRBJ2-3, with a tentative D call TRBD2 (6 bases). CDR1 and CDR2 (germline): SGHDT, YYEEEE. This CDR3 has 15 amino acids. With 4 bases removed from V and 5 bases from J, the gap between germline ends came to 17 bases. The CDR3, as DNA: TGTGCCAGCAGCGTCGGCGGGAACCGGATAGATACGCAGTATTTT. It codes for CASSVGGNRIDTQYF.

The J gene is TRBJ2-2, the V gene TRBV28, with 9 positions matching TRBD1. CDR3 length: 17 amino acids. With V trimmed by 4 bases and J by 4 bases, 10 bases remained unmatched. CDR1 is MDHEN and CDR2 is SYDVKM in the germline V gene. CDR3 DNA sequence: TGTGCCAGCAGTTCCTCGGACAGGGGAGTCGGCACCGGGGAGCTGTTTTTT. Amino acids: CASSSSDRGVGTGELFF.

This clonotype was seen many times. V gene TRBV3-1 combines with J gene TRBJ2-2, with a weak D call TRBD1 (5 bases). This CDR3 spans 20 amino acids. Germline CDR1 reads LGHDT; CDR2 reads YNNKEL (reference sequence). The ends were cut back, 4 bases at V and 6 bases at J, with 30 bases in the middle. The CDR3 DNA follows: TGTGCCAGCAGCCGACGACGTTGGGGCGAGGTGGCTCCGCAGGCCGGGGAGCTGTTTTTT. Translating it yields CASSRRRWGEVAPQAGELFF.

This clonotype was detected only a few times. The rearrangement joins TRBV6-2 or TRBV6-3 to TRBJ2-7; 7 positions agree with TRBD1. J lost 5 bases, V lost 1 base, and 5 bases had no gene match. This CDR3 is 14 amino acids long. Germline V gene data show CDR1 as MNHEY and CDR2 as SVGEGT. This CDR3 is CASSYYETGNEQYF. The CDR3 DNA sequence: TGTGCCAGCAGTTACTATGAGACAGGGAACGAGCAGTACTTC.

This clonotype has more than one count but fewer than ten. The DNA is left out, because the CDR3 cannot be placed on it with certainty; the CDR3 is given as TCRdb lists it. This chain links TRBV6-5 with TRBJ2-2. Germline CDR1 reads MNHEY; CDR2 reads SVGAGI. The CDR3 spans 13 residues, counting both ends. The chain's CDR3 is CASHGVTGELFFF.

This clonotype occurred many times. The chain joins TRBV4-3 to TRBJ2-3; D may be TRBD1 or TRBD2 (5 bases each). The CDR3 has 13 amino acids. Trimming took 0 bases from V and 9 from J, leaving 10 bases between them. From germline, CDR1 is LGHNA and CDR2 YSLEER. In DNA, the CDR3 is TGCGCCAGCAGCCAAGATGTGGGGGACACGCAGTATTTT. Its translation: CASSQDVGDTQYF.

In its sample, this clonotype was seen a few times. The chain uses TRBV6-1 and TRBJ1-5, with D hard to call. V shed 3 bases and J shed 6 bases, with 12 bases lying between them. Looked up from germline, CDR1 is MNHNS and CDR2 is SASEGT. The CDR3 has 14 residues. In nucleotides, the CDR3 is TGTGCCAGCAGTGAGATTGGGTTGGGTCAGCCCCAGCATTTT. Amino acid sequence: CASSEIGLGQPQHF.

The chain links TRBV12-3 or TRBV12-4 to TRBJ1-2, with D possibly being TRBD1 (6 bases). Trimming removed 7 bases from V and 4 bases from J, with 13 bases in between. CDR3 length: 13 amino acids. For the CDR3, the DNA is TGTGCCAGCACTCCCGGGGGCGGCTATGGCTACACCTTC. Protein product: CASTPGGGYGYTF.

This clonotype has a handful of counts. The genes are TRBV7-9 and TRBJ1-5, with D perhaps matching TRBD1 (6 bases). Germline assignment: CDR1 SEHNR and CDR2 FQNEAQ (reference sequence). Deletions cut 7 bases from V and 3 bases from J, with 13 bases between. CDR3 size: 14 residues. CDR3 nucleotide sequence: TGTGCCAGCACCCCCAGGGGTTCCAATCAGCCCCAGCATTTT. It specifies CASTPRGSNQPQHF.

In DNA form, the CDR3 reads TGTGCCAGCAGCTCAAGACAGGGCGCCACAGATACGCAGTATTTT. It codes for CASSSRQGATDTQYF. The V call is TRBV7-9, the J call TRBJ2-3, with 7 bases aligning to TRBD1. Germline loops: CDR1 SEHNR, CDR2 FQNEAQ (reference sequence). The trim removed 4 bases at V and 2 bases at J, leaving 6 bases unmatched. The CDR3 has 15 residues.

This sequence joins TRBV18 and TRBJ1-1, with unresolved D. This CDR3 comprises 14 residues. CDR1 is KGHSH and CDR2 is LQKENI in the germline V gene. Trimming pared 1 base from V and 1 base from J, leaving 7 bases between. The CDR3 coding sequence is TGTGCCAGCTCACCACGGCAGCCGAACACTGAAGCTTTCTTT. Translated: CASSPRQPNTEAFF.

The CDR3 sequence is CSAGGTSGGAGAAKNIQYF. As DNA, the CDR3 is TGCAGTGCTGGCGGGACTAGCGGGGGCGCCGGAGCGGCCAAAAACATTCAGTACTTC. The V gene is TRBV20-1, the J gene TRBJ2-4, with TRBD2 identical over 14 bases. V was clipped by 5 bases and J by 1 base; unmatched bases: 13. This CDR3 spans 19 amino acids. Germline V gene data show CDR1 as DFQATT and CDR2 as SNEGSKA (reference sequence).

The gene calls are TRBV11-1 and TRBJ1-6; D is ambiguous. The CDR3 is 13 residues long. V lost 3 bases and J 8 bases, leaving 8 bases between the germline ends. In germline, CDR1 is SGHAT, CDR2 FQDESV (reference sequence). In nucleotides, the CDR3 is TGTGCCAGCAGCTTTCAGGTTTATTCACCCCTCCACTTT. Encoded protein: CASSFQVYSPLHF.

This clonotype was detected ten times or more. CDR3 protein: CASSLEAGGGDTQYF. The CDR3 DNA reads TGTGCCAGCAGCTTAGAAGCGGGGGGTGGAGATACGCAGTATTTT. The chain uses TRBV11-2 and TRBJ2-3; 9 positions agree with TRBD2. Germline CDR1 reads SGHAT; CDR2 reads FQNNGV. This CDR3 comprises 15 residues. With V trimmed by 0 bases and J by 5 bases, 3 bases remained unmatched.

This clonotype was seen a few times. The chain couples TRBV11-2 to TRBJ1-4; D is ambiguous. V was clipped by 5 bases and J by 0 bases, with 10 bases between them. The CDR3 has 15 amino acids. Germline assignment: CDR1 SGHAT and CDR2 FQNNGV. The CDR3 is CASSVQVATNEKLFF. The CDR3, as DNA: TGTGCCAGCAGCGTACAAGTTGCAACTAATGAAAAACTGTTTTTT.

The chain joins TRBV10-3 to TRBJ2-3; 8 nucleotides line up with TRBD2. Germline V lookup: CDR1 ENHRY, CDR2 SYGVKD. V lost 2 bases and J lost 0; bases outside the gene matches: 16. This CDR3 spans 20 amino acids. CDR3 bases: TGTGCCATCAGTGAGCCTAACCTAACCGCCGGGGGGGCCAGCACAGATACGCAGTATTTT. Translation: CAISEPNLTAGGASTDTQYF.